Listed below are T cell receptor beta chains from one sample, sequenced in a study of blood T cell repertoires in COVID-19. The assay was immunoSEQ multiplex PCR, and TCRdb's table has in-frame clones only and misses some. Of a few hundred thousand clones listed, more than 75% are singletons. Sequenced: peripheral blood. These receptors all stem from a man aged 50-60 years with acute or convalescent COVID-19. CDR3s include the opening cysteine and the closing phenylalanine or tryptophan. D genes are given only for firm matches. Expanded clones are given a class, and other clones once, few, many or no size at all.

V gene	clone size	J gene	D gene	CDR3 protein	CDR3 DNA
TRBV7-2	few	TRBJ1-1	NA	CASSSVLNTEAFF	TGTGCCAGCAGCTCCGTCCTGAACACTGAAGCTTTCTTT
TRBV7-7	NA	TRBJ2-5	NA	CASSLVGDQETQYF	TGTGCCAGCAGCTTAGTAGGGGACCAAGAGACCCAGTACTTC
TRBV5-1	NA	TRBJ2-3	TRBD1	CASSSRGQTDTQYF	TGCGCCAGCAGCTCCAGGGGGCAGACAGATACGCAGTATTTT
TRBV19	NA	TRBJ2-7	TRBD1	CASSPGDRAEQYF	TGTGCCAGTAGCCCTGGGGACAGGGCAGAGCAGTACTTC
TRBV6-5	NA	TRBJ1-2	NA	CASSYLQGGYGYTF	TGTGCCAGCAGTTACTTACAGGGAGGGTATGGCTACACCTTC
TRBV29-1	NA	TRBJ1-2	NA	CSVDLNRVGGYTF	TGCAGCGTTGACTTGAACAGGGTGGGTGGCTACACCTTC
TRBV2	NA	TRBJ1-1	TRBD1	CASTGQGSHTEAFF	TGTGCCAGCACCGGACAGGGTAGTCACACTGAAGCTTTCTTT
TRBV11-2	NA	TRBJ1-2	NA	CASSSLSGGYGYTF	TGTGCCAGCAGCTCCCTTAGCGGTGGCTATGGCTACACCTTC
TRBV11-2	NA	TRBJ1-3	NA	CASSFAGNTIYF	TGTGCCAGCAGCTTCGCTGGAAACACCATATATTTT
TRBV11-3	NA	TRBJ1-1	NA	CASSLGDANTEAFF	TGTGCCAGCAGCTTAGGCGATGCGAACACTGAAGCTTTCTTT
TRBV7-9	NA	TRBJ1-5	NA	CASSLASGGNQPQHF	TGTGCCAGCAGCTTAGCGTCAGGGGGCAATCAGCCCCAGCATTTT
TRBV6-5	few	TRBJ2-1	NA	CASSYRGQFSEQFF	TGTGCCAGCAGTTACCGAGGACAGTTCAGTGAGCAGTTCTTC
TRBV2	NA	TRBJ1-1	NA	CASSNEGGTEAFF	TGTGCCAGCAGCAATGAAGGGGGAACTGAAGCTTTCTTT
TRBV6-4	NA	TRBJ1-1	NA	CASSDRARTEAFF	TGTGCCAGCAGTGACCGAGCCCGCACTGAAGCTTTCTTT
TRBV5-1	NA	TRBJ2-1	NA	CASSLTRDEQFF	TGCGCCAGCAGCTTAACCCGAGATGAGCAGTTCTTC
TRBV27	NA	TRBJ1-4	TRBD1	CASRGQGQLEKLFF	TGTGCCAGCAGGGGACAGGGCCAGCTTGAAAAACTGTTTTTT
TRBV19	NA	TRBJ1-2	TRBD1	CASSIGLGQALRGYTF	TGTGCCAGTAGTATAGGCCTGGGACAGGCCCTGAGAGGCTACACCTTC
TRBV4-1	once	TRBJ1-1	TRBD1	CASSQDSLQGGTEAFF	TGCGCCAGCAGCCAAGACTCCCTCCAGGGGGGCACTGAAGCTTTCTTT
TRBV6-5	NA	TRBJ1-1	NA	CASSRGGFTTEAFF	TGTGCCAGCAGCCGCGGGGGGTTTACCACTGAAGCTTTCTTT
TRBV3-1/TRBV3-2	NA	TRBJ1-5	NA	CASSHENNQPQHF	TGTGCCAGCAGCCACGAGAACAATCAGCCCCAGCATTTT
TRBV5-1	NA	TRBJ1-6	TRBD1	CASSLATGADNSPLHF	TGCGCCAGCAGCTTGGCCACAGGGGCCGATAATTCACCCCTCCACTTT
TRBV3-1/TRBV3-2	NA	TRBJ1-2	NA	CASSKTANYGYTF	TGTGCCAGCAGCAAGACAGCTAACTATGGCTACACCTTC
TRBV27	NA	TRBJ2-3	TRBD1	CASSLDRATDTQYF	TGTGCCAGCAGTTTAGACAGGGCCACAGATACGCAGTATTTT
TRBV24-1	NA	TRBJ1-4	TRBD1	CATSAFTGDTTNEKLFF	TGTGCCACCAGTGCCTTCACAGGGGATACAACTAATGAAAAACTGTTTTTT
TRBV6-6	NA	TRBJ1-6	NA	CASSYSSPGRASPLHF	TGTGCCAGCAGTTACTCTAGCCCCGGGAGGGCTTCACCCCTCCACTTT
TRBV11-2	NA	TRBJ2-3	TRBD2	CASSFSGGATADTQYF	TGTGCCAGCAGCTTTTCGGGGGGGGCAACAGCAGATACGCAGTATTTT
TRBV18	NA	TRBJ1-2	NA	CASSRFDGVGGYTF	TGTGCCAGCTCACGCTTTGACGGAGTAGGCGGCTACACCTTC
TRBV6-1	NA	TRBJ2-5	TRBD1	CASSDLDRAAQYF	TGTGCCAGCAGTGATCTAGACAGGGCGGCCCAGTACTTC
TRBV9	NA	TRBJ1-6	NA	CASSATGSYNSPLHF	TGTGCCAGCAGCGCCACAGGTTCCTATAATTCACCCCTCCACTTT
TRBV27	NA	TRBJ2-2	NA	CASSLQGQNTGELFF	TGTGCCAGCAGTTTACAGGGTCAGAACACCGGGGAGCTGTTTTTT
TRBV9	NA	TRBJ2-7	TRBD2	CASSVGLAGTYEQYF	TGTGCCAGCAGCGTCGGACTAGCGGGAACCTACGAGCAGTACTTC
TRBV7-9	NA	TRBJ2-7	TRBD2	CASSLDQRGRGEQYF	TGTGCCAGCAGCTTAGATCAGCGGGGCCGGGGGGAGCAGTACTTC
TRBV7-2	NA	TRBJ2-5	NA	CASSLVKGLFETQYF	TGTGCCAGCAGCTTAGTAAAGGGGCTATTTGAGACCCAGTACTTC
TRBV15	NA	TRBJ1-2	NA	CATSRGGTRNYGYTF	TGTGCCACCAGCAGAGGAGGGACAAGAAACTATGGCTACACCTTC
TRBV24-1	NA	TRBJ2-2	NA	CATTFSGTTGELFF	TGTGCCACCACCTTTTCCGGGACAACCGGGGAGCTGTTTTTT
TRBV7-8	once	TRBJ2-4	NA	CASSLVPQGKNIQYF	TGTGCCAGCAGCTTAGTGCCTCAGGGTAAAAACATTCAGTACTTC
TRBV5-1	few	TRBJ2-3	TRBD2	CASSLALAGTDTQYF	TGCGCCAGCAGCTTGGCCCTAGCGGGGACAGATACGCAGTATTTT
TRBV11-2	NA	TRBJ1-1	NA	CASSPLRDTEAFF	TGTGCCAGCAGCCCACTCAGGGACACTGAAGCTTTCTTT
TRBV5-1	NA	TRBJ1-3	NA	CASSLEAVGNTIYF	TGCGCCAGCAGCTTGGAGGCGGTTGGAAACACCATATATTTT
TRBV19	once	TRBJ1-1	NA	CASLRDGVNTEAFF	TGTGCCAGTCTTCGGGATGGGGTGAACACTGAAGCTTTCTTT
TRBV6-2/TRBV6-3	NA	TRBJ1-1	TRBD1	CASSPGTGNFF	TGTGCCAGCAGCCCGGGGACAGGGAACTTCTTT
TRBV3-1/TRBV3-2	NA	TRBJ1-2	TRBD1	CASSQVGGQGSYGYTF	TGTGCCAGCAGCCAAGTCGGGGGACAGGGCTCTTATGGCTACACCTTC
TRBV29-1	NA	TRBJ2-1	TRBD1	CSAGQGERFF	TGCAGCGCCGGACAGGGGGAACGGTTCTTC
TRBV18	NA	TRBJ1-1	NA	CASSPVRDAEAFF	TGTGCCAGCTCACCCGTGAGGGATGCTGAAGCTTTCTTT
TRBV5-6	NA	TRBJ2-7	TRBD2	CASSFGLAGTYEQYF	TGTGCCAGCAGTTTTGGACTAGCGGGGACCTACGAGCAGTACTTC
TRBV10-3	once	TRBJ1-1	TRBD1	CAISESGTGKNTEAFF	TGTGCCATCAGTGAGTCGGGGACAGGGAAGAACACTGAAGCTTTCTTT
TRBV4-1	NA	TRBJ1-1	NA	CASSQDLAAAPAPNTEAFF	TGCGCCAGCAGCCAAGATCTCGCGGCAGCCCCCGCACCGAACACTGAAGCTTTCTTT
TRBV19	NA	TRBJ1-5	NA	CASSISVYSNQPQHF	TGTGCCAGTAGTATCTCGGTCTATAGCAATCAGCCCCAGCATTTT
TRBV18	NA	TRBJ1-6	NA	CASSPPGGNGSPLHF	TGTGCCAGCTCACCACCCGGGGGGAATGGTTCACCCCTCCACTTT